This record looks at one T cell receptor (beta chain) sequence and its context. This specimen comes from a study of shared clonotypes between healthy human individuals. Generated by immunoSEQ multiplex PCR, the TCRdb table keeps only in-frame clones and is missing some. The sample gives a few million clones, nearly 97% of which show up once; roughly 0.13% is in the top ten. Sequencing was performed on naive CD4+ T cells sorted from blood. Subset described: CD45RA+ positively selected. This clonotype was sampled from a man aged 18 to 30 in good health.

Here the CDR3 DNA reads TGCAGCACAGCGCGGGTTAACTCCTACAATGAGCAGTTCTTC. Protein sequence: CSTARVNSYNEQFF. This rearrangement joins TRBV29-1 to TRBJ2-1; a weak D match, TRBD2 (5 bases). This CDR3 region has 14 residues. The V end lost 8 bases, the J end lost 0 bases, and 14 bases lay between the germline ends. CDR1 and CDR2 (germline): SQVTM, ANQGSEA.